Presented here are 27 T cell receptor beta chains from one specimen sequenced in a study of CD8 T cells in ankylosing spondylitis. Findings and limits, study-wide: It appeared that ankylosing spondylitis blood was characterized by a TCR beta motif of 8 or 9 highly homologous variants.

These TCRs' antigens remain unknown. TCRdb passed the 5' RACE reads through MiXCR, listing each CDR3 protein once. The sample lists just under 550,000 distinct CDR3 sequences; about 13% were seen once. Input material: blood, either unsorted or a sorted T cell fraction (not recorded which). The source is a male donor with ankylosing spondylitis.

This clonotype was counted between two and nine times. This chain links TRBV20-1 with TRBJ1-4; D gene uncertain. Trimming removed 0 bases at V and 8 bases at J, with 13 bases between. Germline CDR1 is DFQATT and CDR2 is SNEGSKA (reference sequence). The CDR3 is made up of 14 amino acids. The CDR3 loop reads CSARDAESREKLFF. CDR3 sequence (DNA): TGCAGTGCTAGAGACGCGGAGAGTCGGGAAAAACTGTTTTTT.

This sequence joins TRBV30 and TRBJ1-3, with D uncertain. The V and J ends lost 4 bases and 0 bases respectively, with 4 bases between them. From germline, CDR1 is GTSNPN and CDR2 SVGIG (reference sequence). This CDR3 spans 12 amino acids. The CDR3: CAWKRSGNTIYF. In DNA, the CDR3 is TGTGCCTGGAAGCGCTCTGGAAACACCATATATTTT. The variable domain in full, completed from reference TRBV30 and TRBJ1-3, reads SQTIHQWPATLVQPVGSPLSLECTVEGTSNPNLYWYRQAAGRGLQLLFYSVGIGQISSEVPQNLSASRPQDRQFILSSKKLLLSDSGFYLCAWKRSGNTIYFGEGSWLTVV.

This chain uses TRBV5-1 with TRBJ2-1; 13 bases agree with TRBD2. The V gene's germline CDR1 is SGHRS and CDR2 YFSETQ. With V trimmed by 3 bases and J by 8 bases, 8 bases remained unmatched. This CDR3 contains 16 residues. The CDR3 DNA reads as TGCGCCAGCAGCTCGGGGCGGACTAGCGGGAGCGATGAGCAGTTCTTC. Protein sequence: CASSSGRTSGSDEQFF.

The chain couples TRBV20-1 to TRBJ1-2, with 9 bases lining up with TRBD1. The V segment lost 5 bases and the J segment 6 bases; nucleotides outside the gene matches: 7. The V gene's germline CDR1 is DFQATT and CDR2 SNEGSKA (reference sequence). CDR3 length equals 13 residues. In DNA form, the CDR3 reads TGCAGTGCTCTAACAGGGGGCCTTAATGGCTACACCTTC. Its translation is CSALTGGLNGYTF.

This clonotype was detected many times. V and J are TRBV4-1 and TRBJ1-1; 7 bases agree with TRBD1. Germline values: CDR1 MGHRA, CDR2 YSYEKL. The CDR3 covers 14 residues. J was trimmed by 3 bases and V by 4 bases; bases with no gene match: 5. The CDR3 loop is CASSLATGYTEAFF. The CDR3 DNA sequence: TGCGCCAGCAGCCTTGCGACAGGGTACACTGAAGCTTTCTTT.

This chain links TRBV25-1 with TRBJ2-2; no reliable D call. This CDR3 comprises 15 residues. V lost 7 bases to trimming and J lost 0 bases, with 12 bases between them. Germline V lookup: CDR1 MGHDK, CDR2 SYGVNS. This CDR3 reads CASTPRIPNTGELFF. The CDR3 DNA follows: TGTGCCAGCACCCCCCGAATCCCGAACACCGGGGAGCTGTTTTTT.

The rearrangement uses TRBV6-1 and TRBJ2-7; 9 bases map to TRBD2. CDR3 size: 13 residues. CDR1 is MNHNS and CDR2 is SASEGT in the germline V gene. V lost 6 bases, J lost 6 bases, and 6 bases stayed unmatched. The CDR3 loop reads CASSGLARGEQYF. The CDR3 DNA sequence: TGTGCCAGCAGCGGACTAGCGCGAGGCGAGCAGTACTTC.

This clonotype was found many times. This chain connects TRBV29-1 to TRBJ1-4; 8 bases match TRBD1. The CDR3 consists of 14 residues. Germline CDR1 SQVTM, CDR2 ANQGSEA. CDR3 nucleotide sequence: TGCGCGGGGGGACAGGTGGGCCTTAATGAAAAACTGTTTTTT. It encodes CAGGQVGLNEKLFF.

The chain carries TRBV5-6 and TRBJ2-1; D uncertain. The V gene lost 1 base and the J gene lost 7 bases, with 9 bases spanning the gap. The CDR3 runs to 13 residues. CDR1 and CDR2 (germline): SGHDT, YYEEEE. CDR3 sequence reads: CASSLSRVNEQFF. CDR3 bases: TGTGCCAGCAGCTTGTCTAGAGTTAATGAGCAGTTCTTC.

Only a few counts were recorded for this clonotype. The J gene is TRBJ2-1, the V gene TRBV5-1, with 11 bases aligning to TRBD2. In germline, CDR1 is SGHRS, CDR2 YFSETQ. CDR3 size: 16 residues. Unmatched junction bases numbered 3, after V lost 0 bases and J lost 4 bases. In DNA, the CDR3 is TGCGCCAGCAGCTTGGCGACTAGCGGGATTTACAATGAGCAGTTCTTC. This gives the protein CASSLATSGIYNEQFF.

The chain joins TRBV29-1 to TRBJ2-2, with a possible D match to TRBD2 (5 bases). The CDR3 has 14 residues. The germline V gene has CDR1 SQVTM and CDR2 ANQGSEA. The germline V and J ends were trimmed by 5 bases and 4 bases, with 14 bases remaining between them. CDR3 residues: CSVQDLWGTGELFF. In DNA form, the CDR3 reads TGCAGCGTTCAGGACTTATGGGGCACCGGGGAGCTGTTTTTT.

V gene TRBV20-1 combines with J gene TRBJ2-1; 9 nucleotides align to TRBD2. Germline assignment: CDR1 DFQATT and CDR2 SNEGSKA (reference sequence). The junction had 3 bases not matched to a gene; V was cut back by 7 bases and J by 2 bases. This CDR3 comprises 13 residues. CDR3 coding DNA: TGCAGTGGATTAGCGGGAGCCTACAATGAGCAGTTCTTC. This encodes CSGLAGAYNEQFF.

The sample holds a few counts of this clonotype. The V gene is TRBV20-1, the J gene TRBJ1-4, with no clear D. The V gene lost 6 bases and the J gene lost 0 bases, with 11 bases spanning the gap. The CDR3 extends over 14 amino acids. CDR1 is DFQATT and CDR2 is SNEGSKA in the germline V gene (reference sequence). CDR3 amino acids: CSALRQATNEKLFF. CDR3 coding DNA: TGCAGTGCACTTCGACAAGCAACTAATGAAAAACTGTTTTTT.

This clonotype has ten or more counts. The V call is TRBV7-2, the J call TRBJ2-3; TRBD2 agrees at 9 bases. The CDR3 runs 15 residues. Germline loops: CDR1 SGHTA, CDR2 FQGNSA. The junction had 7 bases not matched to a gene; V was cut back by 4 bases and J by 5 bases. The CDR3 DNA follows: TGTGCCAGCAGCTCAGGGACTAGCCGGGGAGATACGCAGTATTTT. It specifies CASSSGTSRGDTQYF.

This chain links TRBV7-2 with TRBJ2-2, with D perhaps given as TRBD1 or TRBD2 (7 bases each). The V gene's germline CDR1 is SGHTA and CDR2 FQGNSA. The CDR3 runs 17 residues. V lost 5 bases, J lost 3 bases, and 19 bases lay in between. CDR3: CASSLPGRGRDTGELFF. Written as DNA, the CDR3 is TGTGCCAGCAGCCTTCCGGGGAGGGGGCGCGACACCGGGGAGCTGTTTTTT. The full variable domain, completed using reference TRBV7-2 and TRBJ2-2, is GAGVSQSPSNKVTEKGKDVELRCDPISGHTALYWYRQSLGQGLEFLIYFQGNSAPDKSGLPSDRFSAERTGGSVSTLTIQRTQQEDSAVYLCASSLPGRGRDTGELFFGEGSRLTVL.

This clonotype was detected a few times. The CDR3 protein is CSASQFGTSYNEQFF. The CDR3 DNA reads as TGCAGTGCTAGCCAGTTCGGTACCTCCTACAATGAGCAGTTCTTC. This chain uses TRBV20-1 with TRBJ2-1, with D unclear. The CDR3 length is 15 residues. Germline loops: CDR1 DFQATT, CDR2 SNEGSKA (reference sequence). The V and J ends lost 3 bases and 0 bases respectively, with 12 bases between them.

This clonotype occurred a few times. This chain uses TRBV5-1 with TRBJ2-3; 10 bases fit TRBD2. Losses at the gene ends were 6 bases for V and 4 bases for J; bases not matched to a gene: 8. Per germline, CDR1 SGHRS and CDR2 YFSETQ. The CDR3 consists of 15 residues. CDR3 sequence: CASKAGLAGADTQYF. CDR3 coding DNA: TGCGCCAGCAAGGCCGGCCTAGCGGGAGCAGATACGCAGTATTTT.

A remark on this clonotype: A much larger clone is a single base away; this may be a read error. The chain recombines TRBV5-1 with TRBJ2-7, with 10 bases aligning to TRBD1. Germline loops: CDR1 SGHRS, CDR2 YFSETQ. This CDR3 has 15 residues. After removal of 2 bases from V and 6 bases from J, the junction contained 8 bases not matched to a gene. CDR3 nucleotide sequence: TGCGCCAGCAGCTTTGTAGGGACAGGGGATTTCGAGCAGTACTTC. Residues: CASSFVGTGDFEQYF.

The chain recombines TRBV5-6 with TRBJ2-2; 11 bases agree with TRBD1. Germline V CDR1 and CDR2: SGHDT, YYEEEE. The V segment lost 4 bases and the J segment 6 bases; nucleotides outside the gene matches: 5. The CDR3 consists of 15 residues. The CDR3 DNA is TGTGCCAGCAGCCCCCGGGACAGGGGGTCCGGGGAGCTGTTTTTT. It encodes CASSPRDRGSGELFF. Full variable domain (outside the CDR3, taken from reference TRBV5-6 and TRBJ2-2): DAGVTQSPTHLIKTRGQQVTLRCSPKSGHDTVSWYQQALGQGPQFIFQYYEEEERQRGNFPDRFSGHQFPNYSSELNVNALLLGDSALYLCASSPRDRGSGELFFGEGSRLTVL.

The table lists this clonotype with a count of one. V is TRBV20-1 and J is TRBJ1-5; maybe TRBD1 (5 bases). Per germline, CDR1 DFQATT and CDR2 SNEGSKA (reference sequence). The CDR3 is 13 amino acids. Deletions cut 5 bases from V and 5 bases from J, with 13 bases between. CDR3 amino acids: CSASGATDQPQHF. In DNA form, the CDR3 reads TGCAGTGCTTCCGGGGCTACTGATCAGCCCCAGCATTTT.

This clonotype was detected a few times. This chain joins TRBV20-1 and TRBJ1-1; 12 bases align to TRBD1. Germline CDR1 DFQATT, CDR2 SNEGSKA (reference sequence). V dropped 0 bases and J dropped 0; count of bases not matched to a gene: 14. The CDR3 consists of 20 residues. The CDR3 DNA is TGCAGTGCTAGAGACGTTTGGTGGGACAGGGGGCAGCGGGTGAACACTGAAGCTTTCTTT. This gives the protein CSARDVWWDRGQRVNTEAFF.

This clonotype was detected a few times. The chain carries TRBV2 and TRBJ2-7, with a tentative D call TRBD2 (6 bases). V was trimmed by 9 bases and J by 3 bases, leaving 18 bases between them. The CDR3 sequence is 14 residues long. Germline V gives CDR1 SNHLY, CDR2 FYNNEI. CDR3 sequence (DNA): TGTGCCAGTTTTCCCGGGGGTCTTATCTACGAGCAGTACTTC. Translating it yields CASFPGGLIYEQYF. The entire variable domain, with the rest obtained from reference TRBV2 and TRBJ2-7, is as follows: EPEVTQTPSHQVTQMGQEVILRCVPISNHLYFYWYRQILGQKVEFLVSFYNNEISEKSEIFDDQFSVERPDGSNFTLKIRSTKLEDSAMYFCASFPGGLIYEQYFGPGTRLTVT.

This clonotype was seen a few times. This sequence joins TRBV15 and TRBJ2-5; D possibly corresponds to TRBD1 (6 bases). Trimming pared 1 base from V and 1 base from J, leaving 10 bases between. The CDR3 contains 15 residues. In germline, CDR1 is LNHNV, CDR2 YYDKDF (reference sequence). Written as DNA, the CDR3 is TGTGCCACCAGCAGAGCTACAGGGCGCCAAGAGACCCAGTACTTC. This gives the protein CATSRATGRQETQYF.

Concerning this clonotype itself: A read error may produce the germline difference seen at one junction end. The CDR3 protein is CPSSYGAGVGYGYTF. CDR3 in DNA: TGTCCCAGCAGTTACGGCGCGGGGGTGGGCTATGGCTACACCTTC. V is TRBV7-2 and J is TRBJ1-2; tentatively, D is TRBD1 (5 bases). The CDR3 contains 15 residues. CDR1 is SGHTA and CDR2 is FQGNSA in the germline V gene.

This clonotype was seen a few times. Here the CDR3 DNA reads TGTGCCAGCAGCCACAGGGGAAGGCAGCCCCAGCATTTT. Its translation is CASSHRGRQPQHF. The V gene is TRBV6-2 or TRBV6-3, the J gene TRBJ1-5, with 7 bases matching TRBD1. The CDR3 is 13 residues long. CDR1 MNHEY and CDR2 SVGEGT come from the germline V gene. J gave up 7 bases and V 6 bases, and 6 bases lay outside the gene matches.

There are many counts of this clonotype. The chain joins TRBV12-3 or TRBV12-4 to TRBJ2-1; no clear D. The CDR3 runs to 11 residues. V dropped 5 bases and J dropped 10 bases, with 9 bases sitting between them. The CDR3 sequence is CASSLMGEQFF. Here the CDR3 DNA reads TGTGCCAGCAGTCTTATGGGGGAGCAGTTCTTC.

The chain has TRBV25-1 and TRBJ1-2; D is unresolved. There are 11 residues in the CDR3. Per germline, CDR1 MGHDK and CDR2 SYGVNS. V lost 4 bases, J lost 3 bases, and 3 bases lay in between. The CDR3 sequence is CASSAHYGYTF. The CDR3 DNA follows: TGTGCCAGCAGTGCTCACTATGGCTACACCTTC.